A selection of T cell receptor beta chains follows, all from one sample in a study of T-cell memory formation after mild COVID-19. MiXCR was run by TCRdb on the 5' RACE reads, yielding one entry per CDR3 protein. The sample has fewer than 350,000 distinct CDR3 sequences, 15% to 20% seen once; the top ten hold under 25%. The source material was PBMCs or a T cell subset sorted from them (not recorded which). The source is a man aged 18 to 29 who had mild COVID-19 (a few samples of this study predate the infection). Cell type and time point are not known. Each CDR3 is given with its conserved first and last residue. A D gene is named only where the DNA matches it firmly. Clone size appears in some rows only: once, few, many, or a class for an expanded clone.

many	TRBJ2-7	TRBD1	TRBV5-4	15	TGTGCCAGCAGCCAGGGGGGGACAGGGGGTCGCGAGCAGTACTTC	CASSQGGTGGREQYF
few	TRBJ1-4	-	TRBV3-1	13	TGTGCCAGCAGCGACGGCGCTGAAGAAAAACTGTTTTTT	CASSDGAEEKLFF
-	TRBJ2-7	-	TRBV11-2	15	TGTGCCAGCAGCTTCGGGGAAGGGACCCACTACGAGCAGTACTTC	CASSFGEGTHYEQYF
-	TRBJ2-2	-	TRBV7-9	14	TGTGCCAGCAGCCTAGACGGGTACTCCGGGGAGCTGTTTTTT	CASSLDGYSGELFF
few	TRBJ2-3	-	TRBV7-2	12	TGTGCCAGCAGCGCCCGGGAGTATACGCAGTATTTT	CASSAREYTQYF
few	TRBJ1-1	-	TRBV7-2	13	TGTGCCAGCAGCTTCGCAGTGAACACTGAAGCTTTCTTT	CASSFAVNTEAFF
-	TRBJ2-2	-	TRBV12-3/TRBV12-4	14	TGTGCCAGCAGTTTTTTATCAGATACCGGGGAGCTGTTTTTT	CASSFLSDTGELFF
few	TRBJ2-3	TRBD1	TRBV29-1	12	TGCAGCGCCCGACAGGGGGGAGATACGCAGTATTTT	CSARQGGDTQYF
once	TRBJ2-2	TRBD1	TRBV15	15	TGTGCCACCAGCAGGGGACGGACAGGCTCCGGGGAGCTGTTTTTT	CATSRGRTGSGELFF
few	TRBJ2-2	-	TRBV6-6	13	TGTGCCAGCAGTTATTGGAGTACCGGGGAGCTGTTTTTT	CASSYWSTGELFF
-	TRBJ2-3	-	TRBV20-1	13	TGCAGCAAGAAGGACGGGGGTGTAGATACGCAGTATTTT	CSKKDGGVDTQYF
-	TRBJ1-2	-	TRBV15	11	TGTGCCACGGAGGACAGCCGTGGCTACACCTTC	CATEDSRGYTF
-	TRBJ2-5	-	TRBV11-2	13	TGTGCCAGCAGCTCACTAGCAAGAGAGACCCAGTACTTC	CASSSLARETQYF
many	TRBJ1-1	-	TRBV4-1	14	TGCGCCAGCAGCCGGCTGATGGGGGACACTGAAGCTTTCTTT	CASSRLMGDTEAFF
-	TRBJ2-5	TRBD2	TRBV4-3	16	TGCGCCAGCAGCCAAGATCGGGCTAGCGGGGGGGAGACCCAGTACTTC	CASSQDRASGGETQYF
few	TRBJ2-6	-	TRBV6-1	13	TGTGCCAGCAGGAAGACAGGGGCCAACGTCCTGACTTTC	CASRKTGANVLTF
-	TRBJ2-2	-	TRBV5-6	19	TGTGCCAGCAGCTTGCTTGCCGCCCGGGCCCCGGTGTATAGCGGGGAGCTGTTTTTT	CASSLLAARAPVYSGELFF
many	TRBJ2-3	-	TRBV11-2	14	TGTGCCAGCAGCTTAGCTGCAGGTGCGGATACGCAGTATTTT	CASSLAAGADTQYF
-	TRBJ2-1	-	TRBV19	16	TGTGCCAGTAGTATAGGGGACCCGGGGCCCTACAATGAGCAGTTCTTC	CASSIGDPGPYNEQFF
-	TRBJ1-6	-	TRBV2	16	TGTGCCAGCAGTACAGGGAAAGGCGTCCATAATTCACCCCTCCACTTT	CASSTGKGVHNSPLHF
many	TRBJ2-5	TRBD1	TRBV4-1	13	TGCGCCAGCAGCCCCAGGGGGTGGGAGACCCAGTACTTC	CASSPRGWETQYF
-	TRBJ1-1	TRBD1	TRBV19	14	TGTGCCAGTAGGAACAGGGGCATGAACACTGAAGCTTTCTTT	CASRNRGMNTEAFF
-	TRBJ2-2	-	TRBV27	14	TGTGCCAGCAGTTTATATTTGGGGGCCGGGGAGCTGTTTTTT	CASSLYLGAGELFF
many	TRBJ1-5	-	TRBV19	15	TGTGCCAGTACCCCACGGGGGCTTAGCAATCAGCCCCAGCATTTT	CASTPRGLSNQPQHF
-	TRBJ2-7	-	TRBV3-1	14	TGTGCCAGCAATCTCGGGCTGGGTGGGTACGAGCAGTACTTC	CASNLGLGGYEQYF
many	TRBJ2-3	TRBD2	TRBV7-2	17	TGTGCCAGCAGCTTCCTTTCGACAGCGGGGGGCAAAGATACGCAGTATTTT	CASSFLSTAGGKDTQYF
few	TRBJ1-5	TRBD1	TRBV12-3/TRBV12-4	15	TGTGCCAGCAGGTCCCAGGGGGCTCGCAATCAGCCCCAGCATTTT	CASRSQGARNQPQHF
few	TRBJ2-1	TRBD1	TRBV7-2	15	TGTGCCAGCAGCTTGGGGGACAGGGATTTCGATGAGCAGTTCTTC	CASSLGDRDFDEQFF
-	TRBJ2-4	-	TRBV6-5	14	TGTGCCAGCAGCCCTGGAGGTCTCTGGCACATTCAGTACTTC	CASSPGGLWHIQYF
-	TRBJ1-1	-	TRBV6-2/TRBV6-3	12	TGTGCCAGCAGTTACTCGGACATGGAAGCTTTCTTT	CASSYSDMEAFF
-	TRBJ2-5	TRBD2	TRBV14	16	TGTGCCAGCAGCCAATCAGGCGGGGGAGCCGGGCGGACCCAGTACTTC	CASSQSGGGAGRTQYF
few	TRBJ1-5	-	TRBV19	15	TGTGCGACGAGCGGGGGGCCTGTGAGCAATCAGCCCCAGCATTTT	CATSGGPVSNQPQHF
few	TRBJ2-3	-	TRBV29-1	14	TGCAGCGTTGGCCTTGGGACTGGGAGAGATACGCAGTATTTT	CSVGLGTGRDTQYF
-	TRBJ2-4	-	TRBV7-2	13	TGTGCCAGCAGCTCCCGGGTCGGGAACATTCAGTACTTC	CASSSRVGNIQYF
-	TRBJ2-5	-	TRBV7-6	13	TGTGCCAGCAGCTTGACCGGTCAGGGAACCCAGTACTTC	CASSLTGQGTQYF